This T cell receptor beta chain was recovered during a study of blood T cells in healthy people across ages. Study results and caveats: Using unsorted PBMCs precluded a conclusive naive versus antigen-experienced comparison.

Donors gave roughly 10 milliliters of peripheral blood apiece. Alongside a J-beta primer mix, a sample-barcoded 5' primer served in a second PCR lasting about 7 to 12 cycles. Each cDNA molecule received a tag from a template-switch adaptor that had 12 random nucleotides. The yield of each sample was at least 3 million CDR3-containing paired-end reads. TCRdb fed the 5' RACE reads into MiXCR, producing one record per CDR3 protein. This sample has 1.2 million to 1.5 million distinct CDR3 sequences, with around 42% found just once. V lost 4 bases, J lost 2 bases, and 22 bases lay in between. Germline V CDR1 and CDR2: MGHDK, SYGVNS. The CDR3 is 18 residues long. This clonotype came up a few times. The antigen is unknown.

This sequence originates from a woman aged 18 to 35 in good health. The chain carries TRBV25-1 and TRBJ2-3, with D tentatively TRBD2 (6 bases). The specimen sequenced was blood. In nucleotides, the CDR3 is TGTGCCAGCAGTGGGTTGGTCGGCGGGAAATCTCTCACAGATACGCAGTATTTT. Its translation: CASSGLVGGKSLTDTQYF.